Below are 24 T cell receptor beta chains sequenced from a single sample in a study of blood T cells in healthy people across ages. A second PCR of roughly 7 to 11 cycles used a sample-barcoded 5' primer and a J-beta primer mix. A single record per CDR3 protein comes from TCRdb applying MiXCR to the 5' RACE reads. The table records about 1.5 million distinct CDR3 sequences, about 42% of them present only once. Material: blood. These receptors were collected from a woman in her late teens or twenties in good health.

The chain has TRBV6-2 or TRBV6-3 and TRBJ1-1; no clear D gene. Germline V gives CDR1 MNHEY, CDR2 SVGEGT. The length of the CDR3 is 14 residues. V lost 6 bases to trimming and J lost 2 bases, with 13 bases between them. For the CDR3, the DNA is TGTGCCAGCAGGATACGGGTTGTCAACACTGAAGCTTTCTTT. Protein: CASRIRVVNTEAFF.

The chain has TRBV12-3 or TRBV12-4 and TRBJ2-1, with TRBD1 matching 7 bases. The DNA end is a closer match to TRBJ2-7, so the J assignment may be wrong. CDR3 length equals 12 residues. The CDR3 here is CASSRDSHEQYF. CDR3 sequence (DNA): TGTGCCAGCAGCCGGGACAGTCATGAGCAGTACTTC.

The chain links TRBV7-9 to TRBJ2-7, with TRBD1 matching over 7 bases. CDR1 and CDR2 from the germline V gene are SEHNR and FQNEAQ (reference sequence). The CDR3 extends over 18 amino acids. The V gene end was trimmed by 2 bases and the J gene end by 2 bases; junction bases not matched to a gene: 15. The chain's CDR3 is CASSLPGTVALKPYEQYF. The CDR3 bases are TGTGCCAGCAGCTTACCGGGGACAGTAGCCCTGAAACCCTACGAGCAGTACTTC.

This clonotype appeared a few times. The chain couples TRBV29-1 to TRBJ2-5, with D maybe TRBD1 (5 bases). Trimming took 6 bases from V and 2 from J, leaving 13 bases between them. The CDR3 has 13 residues. The germline V gene encodes CDR1 SQVTM and CDR2 ANQGSEA. CDR3 bases: TGCAGCGTCCAAAGGACATTACAAGAGACCCAGTACTTC. It translates to CSVQRTLQETQYF.

CDR3 sequence (DNA): TGCAGTGCTCCCGGGACCAAGATGGGGACCCAGTACTTC. This gives the protein CSAPGTKMGTQYF. The V gene is TRBV20-1, the J gene TRBJ2-7; D could derive from TRBD1 or TRBD2 (5 bases each). The end of the DNA is better explained by TRBJ2-5, so the J call may be wrong. CDR1 is DFQATT and CDR2 is SNEGSKA in the germline V gene (reference sequence). The length of the CDR3 is 13 residues.

This clonotype showed up just a few times. The chain carries TRBV15 and TRBJ2-1; 8 nucleotides match TRBD2. This CDR3 spans 16 amino acids. Germline CDR1 is LNHNV and CDR2 is YYDKDF (reference sequence). The V segment lost 0 bases and the J segment 4 bases; nucleotides outside the gene matches: 5. The chain's CDR3 is CATSREIPSGYNEQFF. DNA of the CDR3: TGTGCCACCAGCAGAGAAATTCCTAGCGGGTACAATGAGCAGTTCTTC.

This clonotype was counted ten times or more. The chain uses TRBV24-1 and TRBJ2-1, with 9 positions matching TRBD2. V lost 5 bases and J lost 7; bases outside the gene matches: 8. Per the germline V gene, CDR1 is KGHDR and CDR2 is SFDVKD. The CDR3 is 15 amino acids. The CDR3 spells CATSAAGGLWNEQFF. DNA for the CDR3: TGTGCCACCAGTGCAGCGGGGGGTTTGTGGAATGAGCAGTTCTTC.

This clonotype was observed at least ten times. The genes are TRBV6-5 and TRBJ1-1, with no clear D. CDR1 is MNHEY, CDR2 SVGAGI, per germline. The CDR3 is 13 residues long. Trimming shortened V by 6 bases and J by 1 base, and 9 bases separated the two germline ends. The chain's CDR3 is CASRTFANTEAFF. The CDR3 DNA reads TGTGCCAGCAGGACATTTGCGAACACTGAAGCTTTCTTT.

The rearrangement uses TRBV6-5 and TRBJ2-5; 10 bases line up with TRBD1. This CDR3 spans 15 amino acids. V gave up 0 bases and J gave up 4 bases; unmatched junction bases: 2. Looked up from germline, CDR1 is MNHEY and CDR2 is SVGAGI. In DNA, the CDR3 is TGTGCCAGCAGTTACTCCGGACAGGGGGGAGAGACCCAGTACTTC. Encoded protein: CASSYSGQGGETQYF.

The chain links TRBV7-9 to TRBJ1-1; 7 positions agree with TRBD1. CDR1 and CDR2 from the germline V gene are SEHNR and FQNEAQ (reference sequence). J gave up 3 bases and V 5 bases, and 6 bases lay outside the gene matches. CDR3 length: 14 residues. CDR3 nucleotides: TGTGCCAGCAGCCCTACAGGGGTACACACTGAAGCTTTCTTT. This gives the protein CASSPTGVHTEAFF.

On this clonotype: One base away lies a much larger clone, so this may be a sequencing read error. This chain connects TRBV11-2 to TRBJ2-7; D perhaps matches TRBD1 (5 bases). This CDR3 spans 15 amino acids. The germline CDR1 and CDR2 sequences are SGHAT and FQNNGV. The CDR3: CASGFERGQGYEQYF. The DNA of the CDR3 is TGTGCCAGCGGCTTCGAGCGCGGTCAGGGCTACGAGCAGTACTTC.

The gene calls are TRBV6-5 and TRBJ1-4, with no clear D. CDR3 size: 12 residues. Germline lookup yields CDR1 MNHEY and CDR2 SVGAGI. The V and J ends lost 6 bases and 4 bases respectively, with 6 bases between them. CDR3 protein: CASRASNEKLFF. In nucleotides, the CDR3 is TGTGCCAGCAGGGCGAGTAATGAAAAACTGTTTTTT.

In its sample, this clonotype was seen a few times. The chain has TRBV7-2 and TRBJ2-3, with D possibly being TRBD2 (5 bases). Germline CDR1 and CDR2: SGHTA and FQGNSA. Between the trimmed V and J ends, which lost 3 bases and 4 bases, there was a span of 8 bases. This CDR3 contains 13 residues. The CDR3 coding sequence is TGTGCCAGCAGCTTCCGGGAATCAGATACGCAGTATTTT. Its protein product is CASSFRESDTQYF. Looking up the rest from reference TRBV7-2 and TRBJ2-3 gives the full variable domain: GAGVSQSPSNKVTEKGKDVELRCDPISGHTALYWYRQSLGQGLEFLIYFQGNSAPDKSGLPSDRFSAERTGGSVSTLTIQRTQQEDSAVYLCASSFRESDTQYFGPGTRLTVL.

The V call is TRBV29-1, the J call TRBJ1-5; D is perhaps TRBD1 (6 bases). From germline, CDR1 is SQVTM and CDR2 ANQGSEA. V was clipped by 6 bases and J by 4 bases, with 13 bases between them. The CDR3 is made up of 13 amino acids. CDR3 amino acids: CSVIQGPNQPQHF. DNA for the CDR3: TGCAGCGTAATACAGGGTCCGAATCAGCCCCAGCATTTT.

This clonotype was detected only a few times. At one of its ends the junction is not consistent with the germline gene, which may arise from a read error. V gene TRBV6-5 combines with J gene TRBJ2-5; 13 nucleotides agree with TRBD2. Germline V lookup: CDR1 MNHEY, CDR2 SVGAGI. This CDR3 is built from 19 residues. This CDR3 is CASSSQPGTSGIRQGTQYF. The CDR3 DNA sequence: TGTGCCAGCAGTTCACAACCCGGGACTAGCGGGATCAGACAAGGGACCCAGTACTTC.

The chain recombines TRBV13 with TRBJ2-7; possibly TRBD2 for D (7 bases). Trimming cost V 1 base and J 7 bases, with 17 bases left between them. CDR3 length: 15 residues. Germline V gives CDR1 PRHDT, CDR2 FYEKMQ (reference sequence). The CDR3: CASSLVGGGRNEQYF. The CDR3 coding sequence is TGTGCCAGCAGCTTAGTGGGAGGGGGTCGGAATGAGCAGTACTTC.

The genes are TRBV14 and TRBJ1-1; a possible D gene is TRBD1 (6 bases). CDR1 and CDR2 from the germline V gene are SGHDN and FVKESK. The V gene lost 3 bases and the J gene lost 4 bases, with 18 bases spanning the gap. CDR3 size: 16 residues. The CDR3 loop reads CASSHRTAGRTTEAFF. As DNA, the CDR3 is TGTGCCAGCAGCCATCGGACAGCGGGACGTACCACTGAAGCTTTCTTT. The variable domain in full, completed from reference TRBV14 and TRBJ1-1, reads EAGVTQFPSHSVIEKGQTVTLRCDPISGHDNLYWYRRVMGKEIKFLLHFVKESKQDESGMPNNRFLAERTGGTYSTLKVQPAELEDSGVYFCASSHRTAGRTTEAFFGQGTRLTVV.

Comments on this clonotype: An end of the junction does not agree with germline; a read error may underlie this. The V call is TRBV7-9, the J call TRBJ2-5; D ambiguous. The J call is doubtful: the DNA matches TRBJ2-7 better. CDR1 SEHNR and CDR2 FQNEAQ come from the germline V gene (reference sequence). The CDR3 runs 12 residues. As DNA, the CDR3 is TGTACCAGCAGCTCAGATATCGACGAGCAGTACTTC. It codes for CTSSSDIDEQYF.

In the case of this clonotype: Its ends do not fully match the called genes, so a read error is possible. The chain couples TRBV7-2 to TRBJ2-3, with TRBD2 identical over 14 bases. Germline V CDR1 and CDR2: SGHTA, FQGNSA. The CDR3 is 17 amino acids. CDR3 DNA: TGTGCCGGCAGCTTAGGACTGGGACTAGCGGGGGCAGATACGCAGTATTTT. Encoded protein: CAGSLGLGLAGADTQYF.

The rearrangement links TRBV12-3 or TRBV12-4 to TRBJ1-2, with D possibly matching TRBD1 (5 bases). The length of the CDR3 is 14 residues. V was cut by 3 bases and J by 2 bases, with 10 bases left in between. CDR3: CASSFWGENYGYTF. The CDR3 DNA sequence: TGTGCCAGCAGTTTTTGGGGGGAGAACTATGGCTACACCTTC.

As to this clonotype: At one boundary the junction diverges from the germline segment, which might be a read error. The chain uses TRBV7-9 and TRBJ1-1, with D possibly matching TRBD1 (5 bases). CDR1 and CDR2 (germline): SEHNR, FQNEAQ (reference sequence). The CDR3 consists of 14 residues. As DNA, the CDR3 is TGTGCCAGCAGCTTAGCGGTCGGGGCCACTGAAGTTTTCTTT. It specifies CASSLAVGATEVFF.

This clonotype was counted between two and nine times. The rearrangement uses TRBV6-5 and TRBJ1-1; D is unclear. Trimming shortened V by 0 bases and J by 5 bases, and 13 bases separated the two germline ends. The CDR3 length is 15 residues. Per the germline V gene, CDR1 is MNHEY and CDR2 is SVGAGI. The CDR3 sequence is CASSYSSTGRTEAFF. The CDR3 coding sequence is TGTGCCAGCAGTTACTCTTCAACCGGGCGGACTGAAGCTTTCTTT.

This clonotype was detected only a few times. The chain links TRBV3-1 to TRBJ2-7, with D perhaps given as TRBD1 or TRBD2 (5 bases each). There are 16 residues in the CDR3. CDR1 and CDR2 (germline): LGHDT, YNNKEL (reference sequence). V shed 0 bases and J shed 3 bases, with 15 bases lying between them. This CDR3 reads CASSQDVGDPDYEQYF. DNA for the CDR3: TGTGCCAGCAGCCAAGATGTAGGGGACCCAGACTACGAGCAGTACTTC.

This clonotype was seen a few times. V gene TRBV5-1 combines with J gene TRBJ2-1; D is undetermined. The end of the DNA aligns better with TRBJ2-7, so the J call may be wrong. This CDR3 contains 13 residues. Germline lookup yields CDR1 SGHRS and CDR2 YFSETQ. The CDR3 DNA sequence: TGCGCCAGCAGCTTGCAGATTTACAATGAGCAGTACTTC. Its translation: CASSLQIYNEQYF.